The next 11 T cell receptor beta chains were all read from a single sample in a study of blood T cell repertoires in COVID-19. Here immunoSEQ multiplex PCR was the method, and the copy in TCRdb shows in-frame clones only, minus some. The profile shows over 200,000 clones, about 85% of them singletons. The sample consisted of PBMCs or T cells enriched from blood (not recorded which). The source is a man under 40 who had recovered from COVID-19.

CDR3 residues: CASSLEDGTSGANTGELFF. The DNA for the CDR3 is TGTGCCAGCAGCTTAGAGGACGGGACTAGCGGGGCGAACACCGGGGAGCTGTTTTTT. The chain combines TRBV11-2 with TRBJ2-2; TRBD2 matches at 13 bases. Germline assignment: CDR1 SGHAT and CDR2 FQNNGV. This CDR3 comprises 19 residues. The V gene end was trimmed by 0 bases and the J gene end by 0 bases; junction bases not matched to a gene: 4.

CDR3 loop: CVAGSSGNTIYF. The CDR3 nucleotides are TGTGTCGCCGGGAGCTCTGGAAACACCATATATTTT. J is TRBJ1-3 and V is TRBV6-5; D is undetermined. Germline values: CDR1 MNHEY, CDR2 SVGAGI. This CDR3 region has 12 residues.

The chain links TRBV6-4 to TRBJ2-6, with 12 nucleotides matching TRBD2. Germline CDR1 reads MRHNA; CDR2 reads SNTAGT. The trim removed 6 bases at V and 1 base at J, leaving 4 bases unmatched. The CDR3 loop spans 17 amino acids. CDR3 in amino acids: CASSQLAGGSGANVLTF. The CDR3, as DNA: TGTGCCAGCAGCCAACTAGCGGGAGGATCTGGGGCCAACGTCCTGACTTTC.

The J gene is TRBJ1-2, the V gene TRBV7-9; 8 bases agree with TRBD1. The CDR3 extends over 14 amino acids. V was clipped by 2 bases and J by 4 bases; unmatched bases: 3. Per the germline V gene, CDR1 is SEHNR and CDR2 is FQNEAQ (reference sequence). DNA for the CDR3: TGTGCCAGCAGCTTAACAGGGGGATTCTATGGCTACACCTTC. It encodes CASSLTGGFYGYTF.

This clone has only one observation. The CDR3 reads CASSFSGGESQPQHF. The CDR3 DNA sequence: TGTGCCAGCAGCTTTAGCGGGGGGGAGAGTCAGCCCCAGCATTTT. V and J are TRBV6-5 and TRBJ1-5; D is perhaps TRBD1 (5 bases). The germline gives CDR1 MNHEY, CDR2 SVGAGI. V dropped 6 bases and J dropped 6 bases, with 18 bases sitting between them. The CDR3 has 15 residues.

The chain uses TRBV27 and TRBJ2-3, with TRBD2 identical over 14 bases. The CDR3 extends over 20 amino acids. The ends lost 3 bases at V and 2 bases at J; junction bases unmatched: 13. CDR1 and CDR2 from the germline V gene are MNHEY and SMNVEV (reference sequence). CDR3 in DNA: TGTGCCAGCAGTTTCAGACTAGCGGGGGGGTTGAGGCTACTCACAGATACGCAGTATTTT. It specifies CASSFRLAGGLRLLTDTQYF.

The rearrangement links TRBV6-5 to TRBJ1-3, with D unclear. CDR3 length: 15 residues. V was trimmed by 4 bases and J by 0 bases, leaving 10 bases between them. The germline V gene has CDR1 MNHEY and CDR2 SVGAGI. The CDR3 nucleotides are TGTGCCAGCAGTTTCGCCGGGATCTCTGGAAACACCATATATTTT. Amino acid sequence: CASSFAGISGNTIYF.

V is TRBV15 and J is TRBJ1-2; 12 bases are shared with TRBD1. V lost 2 bases to trimming and J lost 6 bases; unmatched junction nucleotides: 13. CDR3 length equals 18 residues. In germline, CDR1 is LNHNV, CDR2 YYDKDF (reference sequence). The CDR3 nucleotides are TGTGCCACCAGCAGACTAAGGGGACAGGGGGCGCCCCGGGATGGCTACACCTTC. Protein sequence: CATSRLRGQGAPRDGYTF.

The chain employs TRBV5-1 and TRBJ2-2; 9 nucleotides agree with TRBD2. The CDR3 length is 14 residues. The V gene's germline CDR1 is SGHRS and CDR2 YFSETQ. V shed 10 bases, J shed 2 bases, and the junction held 6 bases outside the gene matches. In DNA, the CDR3 is TGCGCCTCGAATAGCGGGAGAAACACCGGGGAGCTGTTTTTT. Amino acid sequence: CASNSGRNTGELFF.

The V and J genes are TRBV12-3 or TRBV12-4 and TRBJ1-1, with TRBD1 matching over 7 bases. The ends lost 3 bases at V and 4 bases at J; junction bases unmatched: 2. The CDR3 runs 13 residues. The CDR3 DNA follows: TGTGCCAGCAGTTTGAACAGGGGCACTGAAGCTTTCTTT. Protein sequence: CASSLNRGTEAFF.

This clone occurred a few times. The chain has TRBV19 and TRBJ1-4; no firm D call. V shed 4 bases and J shed 4 bases, with 13 bases lying between them. This CDR3 has 15 amino acids. Germline CDR1 reads LNHDA; CDR2 reads SQIVND (reference sequence). Here the CDR3 reads CASSNLDGDNEKLFF. The CDR3 region has the DNA TGTGCCAGTAGTAATCTCGACGGAGATAATGAAAAACTGTTTTTT.